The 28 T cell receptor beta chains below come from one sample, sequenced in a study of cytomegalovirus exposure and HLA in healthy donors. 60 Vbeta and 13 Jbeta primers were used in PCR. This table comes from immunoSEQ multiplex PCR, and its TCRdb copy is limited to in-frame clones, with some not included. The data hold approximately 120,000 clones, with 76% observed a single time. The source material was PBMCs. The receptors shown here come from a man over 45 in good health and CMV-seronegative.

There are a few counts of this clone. The CDR3 bases are TGTGCCAGCAGCCTTAGCGGACCCGACCAAGAGACCCAGTACTTC. This sequence encodes CASSLSGPDQETQYF. The rearrangement links TRBV5-4 to TRBJ2-5, with D possibly matching TRBD2 (6 bases). V lost 4 bases to trimming and J lost 0 bases, with 13 bases between them. In germline, CDR1 is SGHNT, CDR2 YYREEE (reference sequence). CDR3 length equals 15 residues.

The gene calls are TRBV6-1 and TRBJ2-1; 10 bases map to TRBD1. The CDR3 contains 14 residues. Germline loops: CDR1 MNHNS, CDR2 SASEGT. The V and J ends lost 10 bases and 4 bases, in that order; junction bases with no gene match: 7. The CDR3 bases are TGTGCCACAGAAAGGGACAGGGGTTACAATGAGCAGTTCTTC. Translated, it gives CATERDRGYNEQFF.

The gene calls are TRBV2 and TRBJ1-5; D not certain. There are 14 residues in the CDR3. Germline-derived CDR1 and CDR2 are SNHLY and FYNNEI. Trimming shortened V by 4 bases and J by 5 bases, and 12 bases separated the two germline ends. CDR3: CASSGAPKYQPQHF. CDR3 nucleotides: TGTGCCAGCAGTGGGGCACCAAAATATCAGCCCCAGCATTTT.

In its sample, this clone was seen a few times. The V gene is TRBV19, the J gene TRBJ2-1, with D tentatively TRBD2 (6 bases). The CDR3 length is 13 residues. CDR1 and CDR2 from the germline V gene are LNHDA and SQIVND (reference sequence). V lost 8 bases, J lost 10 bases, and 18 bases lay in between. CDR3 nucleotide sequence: TGTGCCAGTGACCTAGTTCGGGGAGGCGAGCAGTTCTTC. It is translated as CASDLVRGGEQFF.

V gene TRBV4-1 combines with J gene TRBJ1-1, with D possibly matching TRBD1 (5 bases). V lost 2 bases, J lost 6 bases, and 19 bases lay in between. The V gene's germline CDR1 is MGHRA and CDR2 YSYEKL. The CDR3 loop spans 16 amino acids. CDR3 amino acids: CASSQTGRGLVPEAFF. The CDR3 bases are TGCGCCAGCAGCCAAACGGGGCGGGGTTTGGTACCTGAAGCTTTCTTT.

CDR3 DNA: TGTGCCAGCAGTGGGTTAGGGACAGAAAATGAAGCTTTCTTT. Its protein is CASSGLGTENEAFF. The V gene is TRBV6-5, the J gene TRBJ1-1, with 7 bases identical to TRBD1. V trimming: 5 bases; J trimming: 7 bases; junction bases outside the gene matches: 10. The CDR3 is 14 residues long. Germline CDR1 reads MNHEY; CDR2 reads SVGAGI.

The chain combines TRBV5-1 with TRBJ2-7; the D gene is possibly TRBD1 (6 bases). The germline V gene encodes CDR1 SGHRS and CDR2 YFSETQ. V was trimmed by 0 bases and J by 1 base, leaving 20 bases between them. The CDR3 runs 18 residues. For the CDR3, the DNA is TGCGCCAGCAGCTTGGCCATGGATGGGACAAAGAAATCCTACGAGCAGTACGTC. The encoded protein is CASSLAMDGTKKSYEQYV.

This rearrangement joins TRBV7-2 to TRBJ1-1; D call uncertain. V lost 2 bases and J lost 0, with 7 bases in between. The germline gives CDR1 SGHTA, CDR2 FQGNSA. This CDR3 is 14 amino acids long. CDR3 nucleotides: TGTGCCAGCAGCTTACGAGCACTGAACACTGAAGCTTTCTTT. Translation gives CASSLRALNTEAFF.

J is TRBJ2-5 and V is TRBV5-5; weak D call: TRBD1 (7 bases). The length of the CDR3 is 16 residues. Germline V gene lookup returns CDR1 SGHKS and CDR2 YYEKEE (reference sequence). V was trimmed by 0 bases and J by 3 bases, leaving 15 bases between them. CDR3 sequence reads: CASSLAAGGYEETQYF. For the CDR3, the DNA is TGTGCCAGCAGCTTGGCCGCAGGGGGGTATGAAGAGACCCAGTACTTC.

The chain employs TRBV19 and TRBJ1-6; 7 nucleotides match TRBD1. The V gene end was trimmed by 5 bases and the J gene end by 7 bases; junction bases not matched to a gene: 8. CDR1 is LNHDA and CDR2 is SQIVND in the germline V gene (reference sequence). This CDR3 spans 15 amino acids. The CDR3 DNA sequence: TGTGCCAGTAGTGTAGGGGACAGAGCAAATTCACCCCTCCACTTT. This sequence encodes CASSVGDRANSPLHF.

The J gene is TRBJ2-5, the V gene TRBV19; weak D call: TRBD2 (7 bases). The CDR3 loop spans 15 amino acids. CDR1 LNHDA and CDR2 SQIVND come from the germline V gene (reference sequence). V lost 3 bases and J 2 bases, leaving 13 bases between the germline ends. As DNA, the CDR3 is TGTGCCAGTAGTATGGGGGGGCAGGGACAAGAGACCCAGTACTTC. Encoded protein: CASSMGGQGQETQYF.

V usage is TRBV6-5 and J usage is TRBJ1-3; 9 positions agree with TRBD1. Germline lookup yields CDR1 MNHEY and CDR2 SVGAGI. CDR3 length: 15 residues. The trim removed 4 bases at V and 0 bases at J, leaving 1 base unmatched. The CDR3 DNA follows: TGTGCCAGCAGTTCGACAGGGGGCTCTGGAAACACCATATATTTT. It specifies CASSSTGGSGNTIYF.

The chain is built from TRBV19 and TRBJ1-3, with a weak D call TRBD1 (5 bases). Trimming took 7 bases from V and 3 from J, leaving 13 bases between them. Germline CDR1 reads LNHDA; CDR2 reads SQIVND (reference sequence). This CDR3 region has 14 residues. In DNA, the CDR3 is TGTGCCAGTACCCCAGGAGGGGATGGAAACACCATATATTTT. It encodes CASTPGGDGNTIYF.

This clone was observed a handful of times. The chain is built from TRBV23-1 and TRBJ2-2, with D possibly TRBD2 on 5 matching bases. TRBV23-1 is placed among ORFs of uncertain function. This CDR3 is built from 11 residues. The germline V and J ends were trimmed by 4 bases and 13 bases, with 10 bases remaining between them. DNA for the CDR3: TGCGCCAGCAGTCCTGCCGGGATGCTGTTTTTT. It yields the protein CASSPAGMLFF.

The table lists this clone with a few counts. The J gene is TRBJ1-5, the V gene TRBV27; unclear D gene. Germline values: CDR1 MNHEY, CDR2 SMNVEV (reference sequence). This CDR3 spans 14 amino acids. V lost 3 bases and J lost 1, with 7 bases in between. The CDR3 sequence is CASSLGRSNQPQHF. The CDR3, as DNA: TGTGCCAGCAGTTTGGGCAGAAGCAATCAGCCCCAGCATTTT.

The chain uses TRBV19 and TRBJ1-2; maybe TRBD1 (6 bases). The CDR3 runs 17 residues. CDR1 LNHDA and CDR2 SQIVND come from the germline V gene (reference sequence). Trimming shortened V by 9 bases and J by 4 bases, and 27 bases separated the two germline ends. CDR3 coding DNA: TGTGCCAGCCATGCTTCTTCCCCACAGGGACCCATCTATGGCTACACCTTC. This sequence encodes CASHASSPQGPIYGYTF. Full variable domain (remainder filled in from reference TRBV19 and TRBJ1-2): DGGITQSPKYLFRKEGQNVTLSCEQNLNHDAMYWYRQDPGQGLRLIYYSQIVNDFQKGDIAEGYSVSREKKESFPLTVTSAQKNPTAFYLCASHASSPQGPIYGYTFGSGTRLTVV.

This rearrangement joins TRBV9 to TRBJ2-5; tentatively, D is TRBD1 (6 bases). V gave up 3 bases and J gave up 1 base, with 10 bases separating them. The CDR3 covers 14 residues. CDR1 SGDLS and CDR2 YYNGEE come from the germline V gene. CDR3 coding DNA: TGTGCCAGCAGCGCACAGGGCCGCCAAGAGACCCAGTACTTC. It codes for CASSAQGRQETQYF.

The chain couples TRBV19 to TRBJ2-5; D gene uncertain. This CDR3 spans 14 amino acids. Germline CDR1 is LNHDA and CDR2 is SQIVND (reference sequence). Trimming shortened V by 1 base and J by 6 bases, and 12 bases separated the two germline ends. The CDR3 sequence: CASSIGPGVKTQYF. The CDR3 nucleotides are TGTGCCAGTAGTATAGGGCCGGGTGTGAAGACCCAGTACTTC.

The CDR3 reads CASSRNLQETQYF. The CDR3 DNA sequence: TGTGCCAGCAGCAGAAATTTACAAGAGACCCAGTACTTC. This chain uses TRBV6-1 with TRBJ2-5; D is uncertain. Germline loops: CDR1 MNHNS, CDR2 SASEGT. This CDR3 has 13 amino acids. V was pared by 6 bases and J by 2 bases, with 10 bases between.

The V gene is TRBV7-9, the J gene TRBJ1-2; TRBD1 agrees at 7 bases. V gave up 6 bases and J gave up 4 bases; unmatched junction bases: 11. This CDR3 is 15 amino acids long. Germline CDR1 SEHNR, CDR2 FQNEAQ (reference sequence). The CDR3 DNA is TGTGCCAGCAGACCTTCCGCGACAGGGTTCTATGGCTACACCTTC. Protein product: CASRPSATGFYGYTF.

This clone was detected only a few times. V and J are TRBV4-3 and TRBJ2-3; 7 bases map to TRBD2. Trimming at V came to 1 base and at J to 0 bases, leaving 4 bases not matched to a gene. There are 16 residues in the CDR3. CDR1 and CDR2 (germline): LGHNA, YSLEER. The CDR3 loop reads CASSQGDYPSTDTQYF. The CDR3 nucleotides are TGCGCCAGCAGCCAAGGGGACTATCCTAGCACAGATACGCAGTATTTT.

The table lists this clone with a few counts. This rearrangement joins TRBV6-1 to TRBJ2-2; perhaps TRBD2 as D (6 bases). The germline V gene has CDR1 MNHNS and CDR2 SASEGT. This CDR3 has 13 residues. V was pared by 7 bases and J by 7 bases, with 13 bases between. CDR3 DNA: TGTGCCAGCATAACTAGCCGAAGCGGGGAGCTGTTTTTT. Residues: CASITSRSGELFF.

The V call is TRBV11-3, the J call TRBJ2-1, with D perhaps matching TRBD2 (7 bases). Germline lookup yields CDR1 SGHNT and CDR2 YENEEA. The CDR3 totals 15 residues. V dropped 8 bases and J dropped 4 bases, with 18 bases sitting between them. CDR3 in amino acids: CASSKGGTVYNEQFF. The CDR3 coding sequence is TGTGCCAGCTCAAAGGGGGGGACCGTTTACAATGAGCAGTTCTTC.

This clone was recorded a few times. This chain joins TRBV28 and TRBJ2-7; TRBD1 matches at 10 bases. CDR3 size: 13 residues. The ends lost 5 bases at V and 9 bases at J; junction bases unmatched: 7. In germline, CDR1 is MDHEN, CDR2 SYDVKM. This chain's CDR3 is CASSPPDRGGQYV. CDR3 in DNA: TGTGCCAGCAGTCCCCCGGACAGGGGGGGGCAGTACGTC.

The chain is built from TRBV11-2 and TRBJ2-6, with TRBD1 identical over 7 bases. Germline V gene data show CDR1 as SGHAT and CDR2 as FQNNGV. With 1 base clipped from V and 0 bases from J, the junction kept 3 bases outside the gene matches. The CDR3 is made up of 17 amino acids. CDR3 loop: CASSLGTGTSGANVLTF. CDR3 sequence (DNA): TGTGCCAGCAGCTTAGGGACAGGAACCTCTGGGGCCAACGTCCTGACTTTC.

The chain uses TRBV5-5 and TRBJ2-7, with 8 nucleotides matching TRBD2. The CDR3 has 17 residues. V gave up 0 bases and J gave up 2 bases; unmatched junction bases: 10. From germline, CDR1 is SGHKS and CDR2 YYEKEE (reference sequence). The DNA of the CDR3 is TGTGCCAGCAGCTTGGAAGGCCCAGCGGGGGAACCCTACGAGCAGTACTTC. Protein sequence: CASSLEGPAGEPYEQYF. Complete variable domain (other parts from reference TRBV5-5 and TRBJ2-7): DAGVTQSPTHLIKTRGQQVTLRCSPISGHKSVSWYQQVLGQGPQFIFQYYEKEERGRGNFPDRFSARQFPNYSSELNVNALLLGDSALYLCASSLEGPAGEPYEQYFGPGTRLTVT.

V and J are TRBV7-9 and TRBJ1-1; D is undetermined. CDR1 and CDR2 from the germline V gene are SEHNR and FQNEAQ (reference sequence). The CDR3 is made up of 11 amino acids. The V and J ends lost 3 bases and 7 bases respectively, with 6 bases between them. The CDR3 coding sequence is TGTGCCAGCAGCTTGCAGCGTGAAGCTTTCTTT. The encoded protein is CASSLQREAFF.

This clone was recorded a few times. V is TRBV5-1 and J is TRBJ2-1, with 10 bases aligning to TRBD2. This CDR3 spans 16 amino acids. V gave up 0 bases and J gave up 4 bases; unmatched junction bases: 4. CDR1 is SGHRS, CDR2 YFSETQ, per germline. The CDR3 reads CASSLDSGGVYNEQFF. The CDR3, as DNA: TGCGCCAGCAGCTTGGACAGCGGGGGGGTGTACAATGAGCAGTTCTTC.